This TCR beta chain was sequenced for a study of monozygotic twins with inflammatory bowel disease. Study results and limitations: Perhaps reflecting limited power, concordant and discordant twins did not differ in repertoire similarity.

Each CDR3 protein gets one entry in TCRdb, which reprocessed the 5' RACE reads and gives no DNA. This table lists about 150,000 distinct CDR3 sequences. Each donor gave about 2.7 ml of peripheral blood. No sorting of T cells preceded isolation of total RNA from whole blood. The germline CDR1 and CDR2 sequences are DFQATT and SNEGSKA (reference sequence). The CDR3 consists of 17 residues. Turning to this clonotype: As yet, its antigen is unknown.

The V call is TRBV20-1, the J call TRBJ2-4; TCRdb gives TRBD2 as the D gene, but with no DNA this cannot be confirmed. This clonotype was obtained from a human donor with ulcerative colitis or Crohn's disease, or a healthy co-twin of an affected twin (not recorded which). The sample taken for sequencing was blood. The CDR3: CSARSLVTALAKNIQYF.